These T cell receptor beta chains were read from a single sample in a study of shared clonotypes between healthy human individuals. Clones were sequenced by immunoSEQ multiplex PCR, and TCRdb holds only the in-frame ones, with some missing. Of fewer than 550,000 clones in the sample, around 79% were seen once. Sequenced material: PBMCs. These receptors were obtained from a woman aged 40 to 49 in good health. Some clones in this sample may be carry-over from other donors' samples. Each CDR3 is given with its conserved first and last residue.

TRBV30 CAWSFDREYEQYF
TRBV6-5 CASRARGEQYF
TRBV11-2 CASSFGLAGVYETQYF
TRBV2 CASTSGYQETQYF
TRBV28 CACEAANYGYTF
TRBV28 CASSIGVQPTDTQYF
TRBV4-1 CASSQGGTGAYGQYF
TRBV5-1 CASSLGSRINEQFF
TRBV6-5 CASSYESSGAYEQYF
TRBV5-1 CASSKDNTRADTQYF
TRBV6-7 CASSLAGGHTDTQYF
TRBV29-1 CSVGGDNKEATNEKLFF
TRBV28 CASRPPTGSFYEQYF
TRBV2 CASSEYQGAGETQYF
TRBV5-4 CASSVRGTHEQYF
TRBV7-7 CASSLGTSGTNEQFF
TRBV4-2 CASSQTGTSVHEQYF
TRBV2 CASRGTGELFF
TRBV27 CASSFATGSQYEQYF
TRBV28 CASSSVMNTEAFF
TRBV4-1 CASSRGLAGVYEQYF
TRBV29-1 CSVEGGRGRPYEQYF
TRBV6-6 CASRAHEDHYGYTF
TRBV30 CAWSPGLASTDTQYF
TRBV7-6 CASSPGGGSYEQYF
TRBV7-2 CASSLPVATRSSYNEQFF
TRBV5-1 CASSGTVYGYTF
TRBV12-5 CASGLQSGTQSYEQYF
TRBV6-4 CASSDSHTKETGELFF
TRBV7-3 CASSLALAGGAEELFF
TRBV29-1 CSVEEETAQETQYF
TRBV10-2 CASSKWGGNYEQYF
TRBV6-1 CASSRVFAGELFF
TRBV7-9 CASSLMGLKNYGYTF
TRBV4-1 CASSPDRNYGYTF
TRBV15 CATSRGLAEQFF
TRBV28 CASSTLAGGGVAFF
TRBV29-1 CSVRLAATYEQYF
TRBV28 CASSLGSGGYTDTQYF
TRBV7-9 CASSLTGGRGNTIYF
TRBV4-1 CASSQEELGNQPQHF
TRBV4-1 CASSQGRVNQPQHF